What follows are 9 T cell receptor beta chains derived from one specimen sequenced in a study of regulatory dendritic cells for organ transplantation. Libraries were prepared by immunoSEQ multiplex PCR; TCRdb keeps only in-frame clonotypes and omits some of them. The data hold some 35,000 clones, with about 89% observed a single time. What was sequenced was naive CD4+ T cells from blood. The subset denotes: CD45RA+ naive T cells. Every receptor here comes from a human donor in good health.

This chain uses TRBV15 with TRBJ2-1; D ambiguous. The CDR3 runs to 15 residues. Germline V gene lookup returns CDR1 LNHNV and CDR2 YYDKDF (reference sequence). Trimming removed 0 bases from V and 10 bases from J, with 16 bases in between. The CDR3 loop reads CATSRDQAIVFEQFF. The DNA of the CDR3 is TGTGCCACCAGCAGAGATCAGGCTATTGTATTCGAGCAGTTCTTC.

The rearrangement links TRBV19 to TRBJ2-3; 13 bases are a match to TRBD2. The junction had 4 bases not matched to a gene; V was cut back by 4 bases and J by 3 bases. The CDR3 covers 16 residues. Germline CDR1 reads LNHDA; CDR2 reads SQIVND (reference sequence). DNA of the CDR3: TGTGCCAGTAGTACGACTAGCGGGGGGCTTACAGATACGCAGTATTTT. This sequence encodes CASSTTSGGLTDTQYF.

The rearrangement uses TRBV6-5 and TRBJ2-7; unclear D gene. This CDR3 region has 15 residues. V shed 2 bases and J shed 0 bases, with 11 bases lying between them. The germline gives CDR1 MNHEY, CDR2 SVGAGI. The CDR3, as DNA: TGTGCCAGCAGTTACCCTGGGCCCCCCTCCTACGAGCAGTACTTC. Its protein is CASSYPGPPSYEQYF.

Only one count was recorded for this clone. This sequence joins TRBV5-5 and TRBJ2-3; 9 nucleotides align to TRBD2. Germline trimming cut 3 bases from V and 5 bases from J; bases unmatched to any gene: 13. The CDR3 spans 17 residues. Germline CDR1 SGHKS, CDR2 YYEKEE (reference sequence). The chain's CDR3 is CASSSGVGTSWVDTQYF. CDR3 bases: TGTGCCAGCAGCTCCGGAGTAGGGACTAGCTGGGTAGATACGCAGTATTTT.

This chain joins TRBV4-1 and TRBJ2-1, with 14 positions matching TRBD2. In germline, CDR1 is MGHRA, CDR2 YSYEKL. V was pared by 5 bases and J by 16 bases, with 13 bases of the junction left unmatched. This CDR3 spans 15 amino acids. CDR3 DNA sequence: TGCGCCAGCAGCAGACTAGCGGGAGGGAAGGTATCACGATTCTTC. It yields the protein CASSRLAGGKVSRFF.

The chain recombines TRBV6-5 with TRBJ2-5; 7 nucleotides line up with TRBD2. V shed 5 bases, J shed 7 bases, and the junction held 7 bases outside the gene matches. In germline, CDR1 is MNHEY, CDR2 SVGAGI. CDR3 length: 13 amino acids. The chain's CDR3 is CASSGLAATTQYF. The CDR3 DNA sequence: TGTGCCAGCAGTGGGCTAGCGGCGACGACCCAGTACTTC.

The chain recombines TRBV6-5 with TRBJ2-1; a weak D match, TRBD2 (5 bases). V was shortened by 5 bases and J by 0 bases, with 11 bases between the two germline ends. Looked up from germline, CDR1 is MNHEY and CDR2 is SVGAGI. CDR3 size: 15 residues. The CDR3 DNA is TGTGCCAGCAGTCGGGCGGGTTCCTCCTACAATGAGCAGTTCTTC. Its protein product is CASSRAGSSYNEQFF.

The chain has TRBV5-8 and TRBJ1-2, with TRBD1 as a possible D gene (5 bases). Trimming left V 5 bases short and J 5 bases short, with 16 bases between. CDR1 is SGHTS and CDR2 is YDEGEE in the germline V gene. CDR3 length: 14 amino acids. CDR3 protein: CASSSQGLGYGYTF. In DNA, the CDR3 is TGTGCCAGCAGTTCGCAGGGCCTGGGGTATGGCTACACCTTC.

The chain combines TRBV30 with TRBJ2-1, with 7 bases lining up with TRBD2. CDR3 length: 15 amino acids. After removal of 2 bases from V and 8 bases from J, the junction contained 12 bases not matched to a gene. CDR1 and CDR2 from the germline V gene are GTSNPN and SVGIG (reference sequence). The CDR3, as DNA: TGTGCCTGGAGTATAGGAGGGAGGGTTGAGGATGAGCAGTTCTTC. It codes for CAWSIGGRVEDEQFF.